The present TCR beta chain was sequenced within a study of T cells after yellow fever vaccination. General observations from the study: Weaker, the secondary response had a peak occurring faster, on day 5 versus 15.

One entry per CDR3 protein results from TCRdb running MiXCR on the 5' RACE reads. The sample records more than 350,000 distinct CDR3 sequences, about 9.9% being singletons. From germline, CDR1 is SGHNT and CDR2 YENEEA. V shed 1 base, J shed 2 bases, and the junction held 5 bases outside the gene matches. The CDR3 has 16 amino acids. This clonotype was counted only a few times. Its antigen is unidentified. This chain links TRBV11-3 with TRBJ2-1; TRBD2 agrees at 7 bases. The receptor was isolated from a man between 18 and 29 years old who received the YFV17D yellow fever vaccine. The source material was PBMCs, sampled on the day of the first yellow fever vaccination. The CDR3 DNA sequence: TGTGCCAGCAGCTTAGGAGATAGCGGGCCCTACAATGAGCAGTTCTTC. This encodes CASSLGDSGPYNEQFF. Together with reference TRBV11-3 and TRBJ2-1, the CDR3 gives the full variable domain: EAGVVQSPRYKIIEKKQPVAFWCNPISGHNTLYWYLQNLGQGPELLIRYENEEAVDDSQLPKDRFSAERLKGVDSTLKIQPAELGDSAVYLCASSLGDSGPYNEQFFGPGTRLTVL.